The 5 T cell receptor beta chains below all came from one sample that was sequenced in a study of T cells in tuberculosis. Time point in this sample: new active TB diagnosis, blood taken before or within 7 days of starting treatment. The repertoire was sequenced with immunoSEQ multiplex PCR; TCRdb's copy has only in-frame clones and lacks some. In the table there are tens of thousands of clones, under 95% of which are singletons. Sequenced here: PBMCs, sampled at tuberculosis diagnosis. The receptors stem from an adult with tuberculosis. Some clones in this sample may be carry-over from other donors' samples.

This chain uses TRBV15 with TRBJ1-3; 7 bases are shared with TRBD1. After removal of 5 bases from V and 0 bases from J, the junction contained 4 bases not matched to a gene. There are 15 residues in the CDR3. Germline-derived CDR1 and CDR2 are LNHNV and YYDKDF (reference sequence). CDR3 sequence: CATSPGQTSGNTIYF. For the CDR3, the DNA is TGTGCCACCAGCCCGGGACAGACCTCTGGAAACACCATATATTTT.

This chain joins TRBV30 and TRBJ1-4; a weak D match, TRBD1 (6 bases). The ends were cut back, 2 bases at V and 1 base at J, with 11 bases in the middle. The CDR3 is 15 amino acids. The germline gives CDR1 GTSNPN, CDR2 SVGIG (reference sequence). In DNA form, the CDR3 reads TGTGCCTGGAGTAAAGGGGGTGAAACTAATGAAAAACTGTTTTTT. It translates to CAWSKGGETNEKLFF.

V is TRBV9 and J is TRBJ1-2; D gene unclear. The CDR3 loop spans 13 amino acids. The V gene lost 3 bases and the J gene lost 3 bases, with 9 bases spanning the gap. Germline lookup yields CDR1 SGDLS and CDR2 YYNGEE. The CDR3 loop is CASSELPHYGYTF. The DNA of the CDR3 is TGTGCCAGCAGCGAACTCCCCCACTATGGCTACACCTTC.

The chain employs TRBV6-1 and TRBJ1-3; TRBD1 agrees at 8 bases. Per germline, CDR1 MNHNS and CDR2 SASEGT. The CDR3 contains 16 residues. The J segment lost 5 bases and the V segment lost 1 base, leaving 7 bases of the junction unmatched. In DNA, the CDR3 is TGTGCCAGCAGTGAAGTACCTGGACAGGGAAGAAACACCATATATTTT. Translating it yields CASSEVPGQGRNTIYF.

The chain carries TRBV5-1 and TRBJ2-7; D ambiguous. The germline gives CDR1 SGHRS, CDR2 YFSETQ. The CDR3 runs to 14 residues. Trimming shortened V by 0 bases and J by 2 bases, and 9 bases separated the two germline ends. The CDR3 DNA is TGCGCCAGCAGCTTGGCTCTCGAGCCCTACGAGCAGTACTTC. It encodes CASSLALEPYEQYF.